The 10 T cell receptor beta chains below all came from one sample that was sequenced in a study of monozygotic twins with inflammatory bowel disease. No DNA is given; TCRdb re-called the 5' RACE reads and lists each CDR3 protein once. The sample shows approximately 400,000 distinct CDR3 sequences, and approximately 2.8% sits with its ten largest clones. Sequencing used blood. The receptors shown here come from a human donor with ulcerative colitis or Crohn's disease, or a healthy co-twin of an affected twin (not recorded which).

The chain joins TRBV6-2 or TRBV6-3 to TRBJ2-1; TCRdb gives TRBD2 as the D gene, but with no DNA this cannot be confirmed. This CDR3 has 16 residues. In germline, CDR1 is MNHEY, CDR2 SVGEGT. The CDR3 spells CASRMVGLAVYNEQFF.

The chain has TRBV5-1 and TRBJ2-2; TCRdb selects TRBD2, and the lack of DNA leaves this call unchecked. The CDR3 consists of 18 residues. Germline values: CDR1 SGHRS, CDR2 YFSETQ. CDR3 in amino acids: CASSLSSGGALNTGELFF.

The chain is built from TRBV2 and TRBJ2-7; TCRdb's D gene call, TRBD1, goes unchecked for lack of DNA. The CDR3 length is 15 residues. Germline V gene data show CDR1 as SNHLY and CDR2 as FYNNEI. The CDR3 region is CASSEGGGTSYEQYF.

The chain combines TRBV29-1 with TRBJ2-7; TCRdb's D call of TRBD1 is untestable without DNA. This CDR3 has 13 residues. Looked up from germline, CDR1 is SQVTM and CDR2 is ANQGSEA. The CDR3 loop is CSAGQDNTYEQYF.

The rearrangement links TRBV12-3 or TRBV12-4 to TRBJ1-4; with no DNA, the TCRdb D assignment of TRBD1 cannot be verified. The length of the CDR3 is 15 residues. The CDR3 loop reads CASSGKNMKNEKLFF.

This CDR3 reads CASSYSMGGRETQYF. The V gene is TRBV6-5, the J gene TRBJ2-5; with no DNA, the TCRdb D assignment of TRBD1 cannot be verified. The CDR3 runs 15 residues. Germline V gives CDR1 MNHEY, CDR2 SVGAGI.

The genes are TRBV20-1 and TRBJ2-5; TCRdb's assignment of TRBD1 cannot be checked, as there is no DNA. The CDR3 has 15 amino acids. Germline V CDR1 and CDR2: DFQATT, SNEGSKA (reference sequence). CDR3 in amino acids: CSAGPGTGAGKTQYF.

This CDR3 is CASSMWGDTQYF. The rearrangement links TRBV7-8 to TRBJ2-3. The CDR3 sequence is 12 residues long. The germline CDR1 and CDR2 sequences are SGHVS and FQNEAQ. The complete variable domain, with remaining parts taken from reference TRBV7-8 and TRBJ2-3, reads GAGVSQSPRYKVAKRGQDVALRCDPISGHVSLFWYQQALGQGPEFLTYFQNEAQLDKSGLPSDRFFAERPEGSVSTLKIQRTQQEDSAVYLCASSMWGDTQYFGPGTRLTVL.

The chain joins TRBV23-1 to TRBJ2-7; the TRBD1 assignment by TCRdb is unverifiable without DNA. TRBV23-1 is an ORF, with its function uncertain. This CDR3 has 12 residues. The CDR3 here is CASSRDTYEQYF.

This chain uses TRBV6-4 with TRBJ2-2. The CDR3 loop spans 14 amino acids. Germline lookup yields CDR1 MRHNA and CDR2 SNTAGT. CDR3 amino acids: CASRDRGYTGELFF.